These 11 T cell receptor beta chains were sequenced from one sample in a study of blood T cell repertoires in COVID-19. Sequenced by immunoSEQ multiplex PCR; TCRdb stores in-frame clones only, minus some. The sample contains roughly 430,000 clones, 88% of which appear only once. The sequencing sample was made of PBMCs or T cells enriched from blood (not recorded which). These receptors came from a woman between 40 and 55 years old with acute COVID-19.

This clone was seen just once. The V and J genes are TRBV9 and TRBJ2-7, with TRBD1 matching 9 bases. The CDR3 is 15 residues long. J was trimmed by 6 bases and V by 3 bases; bases with no gene match: 10. Looked up from germline, CDR1 is SGDLS and CDR2 is YYNGEE. CDR3 DNA: TGTGCCAGCAGCGAGAGACCGGGACAGGGTAGCGAGCAGTACTTC. Protein product: CASSERPGQGSEQYF.

This chain links TRBV11-2 with TRBJ1-1; 9 bases align to TRBD1. The length of the CDR3 is 14 residues. The ends lost 5 bases at V and 7 bases at J; junction bases unmatched: 8. Germline CDR1 is SGHAT and CDR2 is FQNNGV. This CDR3 is CASSGNRGRFEAFF. The CDR3 DNA reads as TGTGCCAGCAGCGGGAACAGGGGGCGTTTTGAAGCTTTCTTT.

The J gene is TRBJ2-6, the V gene TRBV19, with unresolved D. Per the germline V gene, CDR1 is LNHDA and CDR2 is SQIVND (reference sequence). The CDR3 consists of 16 residues. V lost 7 bases and J 0 bases, leaving 13 bases between the germline ends. CDR3 loop: CASTYGQFSGANVLTF. The CDR3 DNA follows: TGTGCCAGTACGTATGGCCAATTCTCTGGGGCCAACGTCCTGACTTTC.

In this sample, this clone turned up a few times. This sequence joins TRBV11-3 and TRBJ2-3; D gene unclear. Per germline, CDR1 SGHNT and CDR2 YENEEA. With 4 bases removed from V and 0 bases from J, the gap between germline ends came to 11 bases. The CDR3 is 15 residues long. CDR3 DNA sequence: TGTGCCAGCAGCTCTGGTTTAACTAGCACAGATACGCAGTATTTT. It is translated as CASSSGLTSTDTQYF.

The rearrangement joins TRBV4-2 to TRBJ2-7, with a tentative D call TRBD2 (5 bases). Trimming took 3 bases from V and 3 from J, leaving 9 bases between them. Germline assignment: CDR1 LGHNA and CDR2 YNFKEQ. The CDR3 is made up of 13 amino acids. The DNA for the CDR3 is TGTGCCAGCAGCCACGGAGAGGGCTACGAGCAGTACTTC. Protein: CASSHGEGYEQYF.

The genes are TRBV11-2 and TRBJ2-4; 10 positions match TRBD2. The CDR3 loop spans 15 amino acids. V lost 6 bases to trimming and J lost 3 bases; unmatched junction nucleotides: 5. Germline V CDR1 and CDR2: SGHAT, FQNNGV. CDR3 nucleotide sequence: TGTGCCAGCAGACCACTAGCGGGGAACAAAAACATTCAGTACTTC. Amino acid sequence: CASRPLAGNKNIQYF. Variable domain in full (rest from reference TRBV11-2 and TRBJ2-4): EAGVAQSPRYKIIEKRQSVAFWCNPISGHATLYWYQQILGQGPKLLIQFQNNGVVDDSQLPKDRFSAERLKGVDSTLKIQPAKLEDSAVYLCASRPLAGNKNIQYFGAGTRLSVL.

This chain connects TRBV18 to TRBJ2-2; the match to TRBD1 covers 7 bases. This CDR3 is built from 14 residues. With V trimmed by 10 bases and J by 1 base, 6 bases remained unmatched. Per the germline V gene, CDR1 is KGHSH and CDR2 is LQKENI. CDR3: CATLQGMNTGELFF. DNA of the CDR3: TGTGCCACCTTACAGGGGATGAACACCGGGGAGCTGTTTTTT.

The chain joins TRBV7-9 to TRBJ2-3; D might be TRBD2 (5 bases). CDR1 and CDR2 from the germline V gene are SEHNR and FQNEAQ (reference sequence). V was shortened by 1 base and J by 10 bases, with 6 bases between the two germline ends. The CDR3 is 11 residues long. The CDR3 loop is CASSLDGAQYF. The CDR3 DNA follows: TGTGCCAGCAGCTTAGACGGGGCGCAGTATTTT.

This chain joins TRBV19 and TRBJ2-7, with 8 bases fitting TRBD2. From germline, CDR1 is LNHDA and CDR2 SQIVND (reference sequence). The J segment lost 7 bases and the V segment lost 0 bases, leaving 8 bases of the junction unmatched. There are 15 residues in the CDR3. The CDR3 protein is CASSIESGGPREQYF. CDR3 sequence (DNA): TGTGCCAGTAGTATAGAGAGCGGGGGTCCACGAGAGCAGTACTTC.

The chain has TRBV7-9 and TRBJ1-2; 8 nucleotides agree with TRBD1. Germline-derived CDR1 and CDR2 are SEHNR and FQNEAQ (reference sequence). After removal of 5 bases from V and 6 bases from J, the junction contained 5 bases not matched to a gene. The CDR3 is made up of 13 amino acids. The CDR3 sequence: CASSIDRGDGYTF. CDR3 DNA: TGTGCCAGCAGCATTGACAGGGGTGATGGCTACACCTTC.

Ten or more counts support this clone. The rearrangement links TRBV21-1 to TRBJ1-1. TRBV21-1 is recorded as a pseudogene. CDR3 length: 13 amino acids. The CDR3 DNA reads TGTGCCAGCAGCGGCGGGGTACTCACTGAAGCTTTCTTT. Its translation: CASSGGVLTEAFF.